This record covers a single T cell receptor beta chain. The PCR had 60 Vbeta and 13 Jbeta primers. Sequencing was performed with immunoSEQ multiplex PCR; in TCRdb, only in-frame clones are kept and a portion is missing. The repertoire holds around 200,000 clones, with roughly 79% as singletons. This specimen comes from a study of cytomegalovirus exposure and HLA in healthy donors. V was pared by 7 bases and J by 7 bases, with 16 bases between. The CDR3 sequence is 13 residues long. Germline V gene sequence: CDR1 MNHEY, CDR2 SMNVEV (reference sequence). The specimen was PBMCs. The sequence came from a male donor in good health and CMV-seronegative. The V call is TRBV27, the J call TRBJ2-5; a weak D match, TRBD2 (6 bases). CDR3 in DNA: TGTGCCAGCACCATGACGGTGGGAGGGACCCAGTACTTC. Amino acids: CASTMTVGGTQYF.